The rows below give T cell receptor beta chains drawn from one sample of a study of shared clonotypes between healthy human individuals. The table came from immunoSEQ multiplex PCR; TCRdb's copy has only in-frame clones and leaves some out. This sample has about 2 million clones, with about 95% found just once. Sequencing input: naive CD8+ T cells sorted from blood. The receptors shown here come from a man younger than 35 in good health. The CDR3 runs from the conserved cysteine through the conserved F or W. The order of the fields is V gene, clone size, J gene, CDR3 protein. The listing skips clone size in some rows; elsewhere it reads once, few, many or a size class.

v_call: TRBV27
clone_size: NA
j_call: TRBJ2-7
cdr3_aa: CASSFIGAEQYF

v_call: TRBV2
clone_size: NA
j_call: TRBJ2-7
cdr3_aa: CASRETGWSYEQYF

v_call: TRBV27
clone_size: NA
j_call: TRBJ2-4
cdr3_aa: CASSPFREPNIQYF

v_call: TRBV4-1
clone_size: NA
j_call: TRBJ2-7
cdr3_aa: CASSPFTGTGLSYEQYF

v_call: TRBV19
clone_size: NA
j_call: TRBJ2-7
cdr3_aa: CASSFGTGSYEQYF

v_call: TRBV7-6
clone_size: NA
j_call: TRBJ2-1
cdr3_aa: CASSLASGSFNEQFF

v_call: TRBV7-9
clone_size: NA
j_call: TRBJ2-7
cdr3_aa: CASSARLEGEQYF

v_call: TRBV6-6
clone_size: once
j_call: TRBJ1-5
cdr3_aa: CASSYSEYSNQPQHF

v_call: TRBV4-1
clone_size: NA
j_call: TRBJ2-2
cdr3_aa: CASSQGAGAPTGELFF

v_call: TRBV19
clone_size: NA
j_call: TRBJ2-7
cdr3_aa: CASSARTGFGYEQYF

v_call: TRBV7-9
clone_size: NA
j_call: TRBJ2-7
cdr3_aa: CASSQMRDYEQYF

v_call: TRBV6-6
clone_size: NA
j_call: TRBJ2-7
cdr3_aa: CASSTVGLLYEQYF

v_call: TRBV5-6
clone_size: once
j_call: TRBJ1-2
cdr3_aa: CASSLARNGYTF

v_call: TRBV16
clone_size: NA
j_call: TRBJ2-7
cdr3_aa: CASSLVERSYEQYF

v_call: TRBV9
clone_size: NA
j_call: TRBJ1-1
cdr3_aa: CASSVASLAETEAFF

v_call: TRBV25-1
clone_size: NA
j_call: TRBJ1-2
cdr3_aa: CASSDSWRNGYTF

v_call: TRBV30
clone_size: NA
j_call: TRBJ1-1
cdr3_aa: CAWNLNTEAFF

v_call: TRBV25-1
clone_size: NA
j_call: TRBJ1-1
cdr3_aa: CASSEIRGLGEAFF

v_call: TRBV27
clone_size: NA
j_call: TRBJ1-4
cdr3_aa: CASSSGTQNEKLFF

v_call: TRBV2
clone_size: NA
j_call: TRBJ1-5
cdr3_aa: CASSSGQINQPQHF

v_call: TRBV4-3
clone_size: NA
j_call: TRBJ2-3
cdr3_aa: CASSQGGIGWTDTQYF

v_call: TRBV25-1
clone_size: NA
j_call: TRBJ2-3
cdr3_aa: CAASETGGPDTQYF

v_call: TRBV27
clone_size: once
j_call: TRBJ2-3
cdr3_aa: CASRQDYLRPDTQYF

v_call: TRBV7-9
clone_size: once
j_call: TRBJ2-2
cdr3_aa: CASSSSSGRATGELFF

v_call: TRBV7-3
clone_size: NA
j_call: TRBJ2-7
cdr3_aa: CASSLGLAGAEQYF

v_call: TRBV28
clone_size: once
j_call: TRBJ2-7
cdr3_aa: CASSFAGASSYEQYF

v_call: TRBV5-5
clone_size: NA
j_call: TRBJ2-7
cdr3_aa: CASSAKGTGGYEQYF

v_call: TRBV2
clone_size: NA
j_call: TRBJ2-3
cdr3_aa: CASSEATGFGDTQYF

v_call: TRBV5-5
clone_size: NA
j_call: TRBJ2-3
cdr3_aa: CASSLVWGCTDTQYF

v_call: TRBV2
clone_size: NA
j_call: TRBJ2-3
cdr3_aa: CASRFPWTDTQYF

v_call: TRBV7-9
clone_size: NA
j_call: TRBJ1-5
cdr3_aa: CASSLGQGEGRPQHF

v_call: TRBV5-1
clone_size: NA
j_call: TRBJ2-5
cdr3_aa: CASSLGASGPNPGEETQYF

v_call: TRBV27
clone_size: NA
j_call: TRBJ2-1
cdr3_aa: CASSLTAGGQTGEQFF

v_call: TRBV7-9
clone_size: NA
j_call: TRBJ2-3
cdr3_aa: CASSPSGGDTQYF

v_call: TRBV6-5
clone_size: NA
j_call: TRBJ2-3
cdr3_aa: CASSYARDSMADTQYF

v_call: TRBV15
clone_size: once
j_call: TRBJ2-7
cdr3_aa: CATSKEWGQGAYEQYF

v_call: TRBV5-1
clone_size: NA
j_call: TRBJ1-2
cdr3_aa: CASSLNPFYGYTF

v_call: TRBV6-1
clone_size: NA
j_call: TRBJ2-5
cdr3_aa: CASSELRGAGEETQYF

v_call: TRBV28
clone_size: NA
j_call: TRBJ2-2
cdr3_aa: CASSYSTSGGPTGELFF

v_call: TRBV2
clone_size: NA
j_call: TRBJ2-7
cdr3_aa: CASSQTGTDSYEQYF

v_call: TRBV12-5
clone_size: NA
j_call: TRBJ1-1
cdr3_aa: CAGGLPNTEAFF

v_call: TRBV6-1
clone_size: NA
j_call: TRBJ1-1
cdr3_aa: CASSEPTGLGRPLDMNTEAFF

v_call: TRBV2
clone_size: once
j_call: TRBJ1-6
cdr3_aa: CASGGSSYNSPLHF

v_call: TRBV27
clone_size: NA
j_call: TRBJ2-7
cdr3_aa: CASSFSQGEKGYEQYF

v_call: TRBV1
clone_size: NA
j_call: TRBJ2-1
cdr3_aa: CTSSQDHTADEQFF

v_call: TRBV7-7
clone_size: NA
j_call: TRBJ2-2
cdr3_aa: CASSLGTGDTGELFF

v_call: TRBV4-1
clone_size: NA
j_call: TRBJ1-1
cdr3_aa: CASSQGYTEAFF

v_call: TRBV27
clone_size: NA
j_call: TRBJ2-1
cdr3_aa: CASSLDYTFLPGNEQFF

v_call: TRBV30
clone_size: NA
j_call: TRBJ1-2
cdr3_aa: CAWSLGQGFYGYTF

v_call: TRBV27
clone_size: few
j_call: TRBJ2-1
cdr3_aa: CASSFTGYNEQFF

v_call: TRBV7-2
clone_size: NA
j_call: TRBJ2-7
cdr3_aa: CASSQLTYEQYF

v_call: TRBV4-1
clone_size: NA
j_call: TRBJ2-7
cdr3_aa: CASSPGQDGYEQYF

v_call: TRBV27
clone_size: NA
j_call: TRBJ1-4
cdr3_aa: CASSLTGPNEKLFF

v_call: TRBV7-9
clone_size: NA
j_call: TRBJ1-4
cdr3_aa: CASSPSNEKLFF

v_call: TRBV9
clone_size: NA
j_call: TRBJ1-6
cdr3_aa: CASSVGQGGSPLHF

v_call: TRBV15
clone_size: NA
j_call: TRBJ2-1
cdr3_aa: CATSPVGGPPYNEQFF

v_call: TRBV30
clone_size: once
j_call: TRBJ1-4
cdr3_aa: CAWIHAGGEKLFF

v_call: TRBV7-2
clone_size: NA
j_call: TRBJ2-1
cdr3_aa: CASSLTFGVDEQFF